This is a list of T cell receptor beta chains from one sample in a study of T cell repertoires in cytomegalovirus infection. MiXCR, run by TCRdb on the reads, gives a single entry per CDR3 protein. The sample contains more than 400,000 distinct CDR3 sequences, around 27% of which appear only once. Source material: PBMCs. Source of these receptors: a human donor in good health (CMV status not recorded). Some clones in this sample may be carry-over from other donors' samples. CDR3s leave out the opening cysteine and the closing phenylalanine or tryptophan. Not every row has a clone size; where given, it reads once, few, many or a size class.

>many|TRBJ1-2|TRBV7-2
ASSPRTDATYGYT
>.|TRBJ1-5|TRBV6-2/TRBV6-3
ASNLGGQPQH
>many|TRBJ2-1|TRBV7-8
ASSLATVSKSEQF
>.|TRBJ1-1|TRBV7-6
ASSHDSTSEAF
>.|TRBJ2-3|TRBV4-3
ASSQDLASRSDTQF
>few|TRBJ1-1|TRBV6-2/TRBV6-3
ASSPDRGSSEAF
>few|TRBJ2-5|TRBV6-1
ASSILAGLQETQY
>many|TRBJ2-5|TRBV7-2
ASSLAVQETQY
>.|TRBJ2-3|TRBV27
ASSQGVADTQY
>few|TRBJ2-5|TRBV7-3
ASSPGRGGWETQY
>.|TRBJ2-3|TRBV27
ASRPAGQQGTDTQY
>many|TRBJ2-3|TRBV7-2
ASSFYLAGGGDTQY
>.|TRBJ2-3|TRBV5-1
ASSLDGPSDTQY
>.|TRBJ2-7|TRBV14
ASSQEVGYEQY
>many|TRBJ1-2|TRBV7-2
ASSLGTGDGYT
>few|TRBJ1-2|TRBV5-5
ASSLAVVLNYGYT
>many|TRBJ2-7|TRBV12-3/TRBV12-4
ASRLSGATYEQY
>many|TRBJ2-1|TRBV7-9
ASSDQEYNEQF
>.|TRBJ1-2|TRBV3-1
ASSRLQGTISYGYT